This TCR beta chain was found in a study of vaccination effects on CD4 cells after COVID-19. V gave up 5 bases and J gave up 1 base, with 5 bases separating them. Germline V gene sequence: CDR1 MNHNY, CDR2 SVGAGI (reference sequence). This CDR3 has 12 residues. After expansion with viral peptide pools in the ViraFEST assay, antigen-specific CD4+ T cells were sequenced. Cells that had been cultured for 9 to 10 days were the source of isolated CD4+ T cells. Participants each got two BNT162b2 or mRNA-1273 vaccine doses. Worth noting for this clone: What it binds is not known.

Libraries were prepared by immunoSEQ multiplex PCR; TCRdb keeps only in-frame clonotypes and omits some of them. The sample lists 80,000 to 95,000 clones, 60% to 80% seen once, with around 1.1% in the top ten. The chain links TRBV6-6 to TRBJ2-5, with D uncertain. The TCR comes from a human donor who received a COVID-19 vaccine. The source material was CD4+ T cells from PBMCs cultured with HCoV-OC43 spike peptides, sampled after COVID-19 vaccination. Stated subset: HCoV-OC43 spike overlapping peptide pool stimulation. The CDR3 reads CASSPVQETQYF. In DNA form, the CDR3 reads TGTGCCAGCAGTCCCGTCCAAGAGACCCAGTACTTC.